These T cell receptor beta chains were read from a single sample in a study of cytomegalovirus exposure and HLA in healthy donors. Sequenced by immunoSEQ multiplex PCR; TCRdb stores in-frame clones only, minus some. The sample lists about 120,000 clones; roughly 76% were seen once. Sequences were obtained from PBMCs. These receptor sequences come from a woman aged 45-59 years in good health and CMV-seronegative. Each CDR3 is given with its conserved first and last residue. A D gene is named only where the DNA matches it firmly. Rows may omit the clone size; those that give it use once, few, many or a size class.

D gene: TRBD2; V gene: TRBV7-9; clone size: -; J gene: TRBJ2-1; CDR3 DNA: TGTGCCAGCAGCAAGTTAGCGGGAGGTGGTAATGAGCAGTTCTTC; CDR3 protein: CASSKLAGGGNEQFF
D gene: TRBD1; V gene: TRBV6-5; clone size: -; J gene: TRBJ1-4; CDR3 DNA: TGTGCCACCGGACAGGGGGTCGGGACTAATGAAAAACTGTTTTTT; CDR3 protein: CATGQGVGTNEKLFF
D gene: TRBD1; V gene: TRBV27; clone size: -; J gene: TRBJ1-5; CDR3 DNA: TGTGCCAGCAGAAGACAGGGCGCAGGCAATCAGCCCCAGCATTTT; CDR3 protein: CASRRQGAGNQPQHF
D gene: -; V gene: TRBV7-9; clone size: -; J gene: TRBJ1-2; CDR3 DNA: TGTTCCAGCAGCTTAGACAGATCCGGGACACCTCATTTCTATGGCTACACCTTC; CDR3 protein: CSSSLDRSGTPHFYGYTF
D gene: TRBD2; V gene: TRBV9; clone size: -; J gene: TRBJ2-1; CDR3 DNA: TGTGCCAGCAGCTCAGGGACTAGCGGGATAAGCTCCTACAATGAGCAGTTCTTC; CDR3 protein: CASSSGTSGISSYNEQFF
D gene: -; V gene: TRBV7-6; clone size: -; J gene: TRBJ2-7; CDR3 DNA: TGTGCCAGCAGCCTCAACAGAAACGAGCAGTACTTC; CDR3 protein: CASSLNRNEQYF
D gene: -; V gene: TRBV19; clone size: -; J gene: TRBJ1-1; CDR3 DNA: TGTGCCAGTAGTATAGGGGGAGATAACACTGAAGCTTTCTTT; CDR3 protein: CASSIGGDNTEAFF
D gene: -; V gene: TRBV4-2; clone size: -; J gene: TRBJ1-5; CDR3 DNA: TGTGCCAGCAGCCAGACAGTCATGGGCAATCAGCCCCAGCATTTT; CDR3 protein: CASSQTVMGNQPQHF
D gene: -; V gene: TRBV29-1; clone size: -; J gene: TRBJ1-4; CDR3 DNA: TGCAGCGTTGAAGTGGGGGGAACTAATGAAAAACTGTTTTTT; CDR3 protein: CSVEVGGTNEKLFF
D gene: -; V gene: TRBV7-9; clone size: -; J gene: TRBJ2-2; CDR3 DNA: TGTGCCAGCAGCTTAGCGCTCTGGGAGGCAACCGGGGAGCTGTTTTTT; CDR3 protein: CASSLALWEATGELFF
D gene: TRBD2; V gene: TRBV7-3; clone size: -; J gene: TRBJ2-1; CDR3 DNA: TGTGCCAGCAGCTCACTAGCGGGGGTTTACAATGAGCAGTTCTTC; CDR3 protein: CASSSLAGVYNEQFF
D gene: TRBD2; V gene: TRBV5-1; clone size: -; J gene: TRBJ2-3; CDR3 DNA: TGCGCCAGCAGCCAGGTTAGCGGGACGGGCACAGATACGCAGTATTTT; CDR3 protein: CASSQVSGTGTDTQYF
D gene: TRBD2; V gene: TRBV5-1; clone size: -; J gene: TRBJ2-1; CDR3 DNA: TGCGCCAGCAGCTTCGGGAGGGGGACTAGCGGGCCAATATACAATGAGCAGTTCTTC; CDR3 protein: CASSFGRGTSGPIYNEQFF
D gene: -; V gene: TRBV4-2; clone size: -; J gene: TRBJ2-4; CDR3 DNA: TGTGCCAGCAGCCAGGGGGCTTCCAAAAACATTCAGTACTTC; CDR3 protein: CASSQGASKNIQYF
D gene: TRBD1; V gene: TRBV6-4; clone size: -; J gene: TRBJ1-5; CDR3 DNA: TGTGCCAGCAGTTCCGACAGGGGCCAGCCCCAGCATTTT; CDR3 protein: CASSSDRGQPQHF
D gene: -; V gene: TRBV21-1; clone size: -; J gene: TRBJ1-5; CDR3 DNA: TGTGCCAGCAGCAAAACGAAGGGCGGGGGCAATCAGCCCCAGCATTTT; CDR3 protein: CASSKTKGGGNQPQHF
D gene: -; V gene: TRBV4-3; clone size: once; J gene: TRBJ1-2; CDR3 DNA: TGCGCCAGCAGCCAAGATTTGCGGGATAACTATGGCTACACCTTC; CDR3 protein: CASSQDLRDNYGYTF
D gene: TRBD2; V gene: TRBV6-1; clone size: -; J gene: TRBJ2-5; CDR3 DNA: TGTGCCAGCAGTGAAGAGACTAGCGGGTTTGGGACCCAGTACTTC; CDR3 protein: CASSEETSGFGTQYF
D gene: -; V gene: TRBV6-4; clone size: -; J gene: TRBJ2-3; CDR3 DNA: TGTGCCAGCAGTGAGAACAAAAACACAGATACGCAGTATTTT; CDR3 protein: CASSENKNTDTQYF
D gene: TRBD2; V gene: TRBV14; clone size: -; J gene: TRBJ2-3; CDR3 DNA: TGTGCCAGCAGCCCCGGACTAGCGGGAAAAACAGATACGCAGTATTTT; CDR3 protein: CASSPGLAGKTDTQYF
D gene: -; V gene: TRBV27; clone size: -; J gene: TRBJ2-7; CDR3 DNA: TGTGCCAGCATTTACGGGACACCCGGAAGCGGGGACTACGAGCAGTACTTC; CDR3 protein: CASIYGTPGSGDYEQYF
D gene: TRBD2; V gene: TRBV7-2; clone size: -; J gene: TRBJ2-3; CDR3 DNA: TGTGCCAGCAGCTCCCCACTAGCGGGCAGCACAGATACGCAGTATTTT; CDR3 protein: CASSSPLAGSTDTQYF
D gene: -; V gene: TRBV6-5; clone size: -; J gene: TRBJ2-1; CDR3 DNA: TGTGCCAGCAGTTACTCCGACCGTGGAGGCAATGAGCAGTTCTTC; CDR3 protein: CASSYSDRGGNEQFF
D gene: -; V gene: TRBV11-3; clone size: -; J gene: TRBJ1-1; CDR3 DNA: TGTGCCAGCAGCTTAGACAGGGCGACTGAAGCTTTCTTT; CDR3 protein: CASSLDRATEAFF
D gene: -; V gene: TRBV28; clone size: -; J gene: TRBJ2-1; CDR3 DNA: TGTGCCAGCAGTCTTGCTGCCGGCGGTAACTCCTACAATGAGCAGTTCTTC; CDR3 protein: CASSLAAGGNSYNEQFF
D gene: -; V gene: TRBV19; clone size: -; J gene: TRBJ1-5; CDR3 DNA: TGTGCCAGTAGTATAGATTGGGGCTCGTCCAATCAGCCCCAGCATTTT; CDR3 protein: CASSIDWGSSNQPQHF
D gene: TRBD2; V gene: TRBV6-5; clone size: few; J gene: TRBJ2-7; CDR3 DNA: TGTGCCAGCAGTTACGGCCTAGCGGAACTCTCCTACGAGCAGTACTTC; CDR3 protein: CASSYGLAELSYEQYF
D gene: -; V gene: TRBV4-1; clone size: few; J gene: TRBJ1-2; CDR3 DNA: TGTGCCAGCAGCCGTATAGAGGGAACATCGGGTGGAACCTTC; CDR3 protein: CASSRIEGTSGGTF
D gene: -; V gene: TRBV7-3; clone size: -; J gene: TRBJ1-2; CDR3 DNA: TGTGCCAGCAGCCCGGATGGACGCGGGGGCTACACCTTC; CDR3 protein: CASSPDGRGGYTF
D gene: -; V gene: TRBV28; clone size: few; J gene: TRBJ1-4; CDR3 DNA: TGTGCCAGCAGCCCTAGCGTAGGCCAGGTTACATTGAGTGGTGAAAAACTGTTTTTT; CDR3 protein: CASSPSVGQVTLSGEKLFF
D gene: TRBD1; V gene: TRBV19; clone size: -; J gene: TRBJ2-3; CDR3 DNA: TGTGCCATACAGGGGACCCACACAGATACGCAGTATTTT; CDR3 protein: CAIQGTHTDTQYF
D gene: -; V gene: TRBV18; clone size: -; J gene: TRBJ2-7; CDR3 DNA: TGTGCCAGCTCACCGGAGCAGAACTACGAGCAGTACTTC; CDR3 protein: CASSPEQNYEQYF
D gene: -; V gene: TRBV7-8; clone size: -; J gene: TRBJ2-7; CDR3 DNA: TGTGCCAGCAGCTTATCAGGGGGGAGCTCCTACGAGCAGTACTTC; CDR3 protein: CASSLSGGSSYEQYF
D gene: -; V gene: TRBV28; clone size: -; J gene: TRBJ1-1; CDR3 DNA: TGTGCCAGCAGGACCCCCGGAGGGGTCACTGAAGCTTTCTTT; CDR3 protein: CASRTPGGVTEAFF
D gene: -; V gene: TRBV6-5; clone size: -; J gene: TRBJ1-4; CDR3 DNA: TGTGCCAGCAGTACCTCTGCAGTAAATGAAAAACTGTTTTTT; CDR3 protein: CASSTSAVNEKLFF
D gene: -; V gene: TRBV4-2; clone size: once; J gene: TRBJ1-1; CDR3 DNA: TGTGCCAGCAGCCAAGATAACGAGGGCAGCACTGAAGCTTTCTTT; CDR3 protein: CASSQDNEGSTEAFF
D gene: TRBD2; V gene: TRBV6-6; clone size: -; J gene: TRBJ2-5; CDR3 DNA: TGTGCCAGCAGTTATAGCGGGAGTAGTTCGGAGACCCAGTACTTC; CDR3 protein: CASSYSGSSSETQYF
D gene: TRBD2; V gene: TRBV7-2; clone size: -; J gene: TRBJ2-7; CDR3 DNA: TGTGCCAGCAGCCCCCAATGGGGGGGCTACGAGCAGTACTTC; CDR3 protein: CASSPQWGGYEQYF
D gene: -; V gene: TRBV6-5; clone size: -; J gene: TRBJ1-2; CDR3 DNA: TGTGCCAGCAGTTTAGGAGGAGCCGGTATTGGCTACACCTTC; CDR3 protein: CASSLGGAGIGYTF
D gene: TRBD2; V gene: TRBV4-3; clone size: -; J gene: TRBJ2-2; CDR3 DNA: TGCGCCAGCAGCCAACCGACTAGCGTATCGAACACCGGGGAGCTGTTTTTT; CDR3 protein: CASSQPTSVSNTGELFF
D gene: TRBD2; V gene: TRBV4-3; clone size: -; J gene: TRBJ2-7; CDR3 DNA: TGCGCCAGCAGCCAAGTAGCCGGGAGGGCCCCAGGGTACGAGCAGTACTTC; CDR3 protein: CASSQVAGRAPGYEQYF
D gene: TRBD1; V gene: TRBV30; clone size: -; J gene: TRBJ1-4; CDR3 DNA: TGTGCCTGGAGTACAGGGGTGGAAGAAAAACTGTTTTTT; CDR3 protein: CAWSTGVEEKLFF
D gene: TRBD2; V gene: TRBV28; clone size: -; J gene: TRBJ2-5; CDR3 DNA: TGTGCCAGCAGTTTAGCGGCGGGAGGTTTCCAAGAGACCCAGTACTTC; CDR3 protein: CASSLAAGGFQETQYF
D gene: TRBD1; V gene: TRBV28; clone size: -; J gene: TRBJ1-1; CDR3 DNA: TGTGCCAGCAGTTCCACACAGCTTGGACAGGGACCAATGAACACTGAAGCTTTCTTT; CDR3 protein: CASSSTQLGQGPMNTEAFF
D gene: TRBD1; V gene: TRBV7-9; clone size: -; J gene: TRBJ1-2; CDR3 DNA: TGTGCCAGCAGCCTACTAAGGGAAGGGGGCGGTGGCTACACCTTC; CDR3 protein: CASSLLREGGGGYTF
D gene: -; V gene: TRBV6-6; clone size: -; J gene: TRBJ1-5; CDR3 DNA: TGTGCCAGCAGGTCGACAGGAAGCAATCAGCCCCAGCATTTT; CDR3 protein: CASRSTGSNQPQHF
D gene: -; V gene: TRBV28; clone size: once; J gene: TRBJ1-5; CDR3 DNA: TGTGCCAGCACTAATAGCAATCAGCCCCAGCATTTT; CDR3 protein: CASTNSNQPQHF
D gene: -; V gene: TRBV28; clone size: -; J gene: TRBJ1-1; CDR3 DNA: TGTGCCAGCAGCTCCCCAGAGGGAGGAAACACTGAAGCTTTCTTT; CDR3 protein: CASSSPEGGNTEAFF
D gene: -; V gene: TRBV11-3; clone size: -; J gene: TRBJ2-1; CDR3 DNA: TGTGCCAGCAGCTTAGACCCACCTAGTGAGCAGTTCTTC; CDR3 protein: CASSLDPPSEQFF
D gene: -; V gene: TRBV11-2; clone size: few; J gene: TRBJ2-1; CDR3 DNA: TGTGCCAGCAGCTTACAGGGTAGTTACTACAATGAGCAGTTCTTC; CDR3 protein: CASSLQGSYYNEQFF
D gene: -; V gene: TRBV7-3; clone size: once; J gene: TRBJ2-5; CDR3 DNA: TGTGCCAGCAGCTTAACTGGGCACGAGACCCAGTACTTC; CDR3 protein: CASSLTGHETQYF
D gene: TRBD2; V gene: TRBV7-8; clone size: few; J gene: TRBJ2-1; CDR3 DNA: TGTGCCAGCAGCTTAGCGGCGACTAGCGGGAGGCGGGTAGGAAATGAGCAGTTCTTC; CDR3 protein: CASSLAATSGRRVGNEQFF
D gene: TRBD2; V gene: TRBV27; clone size: few; J gene: TRBJ2-7; CDR3 DNA: TGTGCCAGCACGGAAAGCGGGAGGTACGAGCAGTACTTC; CDR3 protein: CASTESGRYEQYF
D gene: -; V gene: TRBV19; clone size: -; J gene: TRBJ2-6; CDR3 DNA: TGTGCCAGTAGTATGATACAGGACCTCTCTGGGGCCAACGTCCTGACTTTC; CDR3 protein: CASSMIQDLSGANVLTF
D gene: TRBD2; V gene: TRBV19; clone size: -; J gene: TRBJ2-3; CDR3 DNA: TGTGCCAGTAGTATAGAAGGGCTAGCGGGACCCACAGATACGCAGTATTTT; CDR3 protein: CASSIEGLAGPTDTQYF